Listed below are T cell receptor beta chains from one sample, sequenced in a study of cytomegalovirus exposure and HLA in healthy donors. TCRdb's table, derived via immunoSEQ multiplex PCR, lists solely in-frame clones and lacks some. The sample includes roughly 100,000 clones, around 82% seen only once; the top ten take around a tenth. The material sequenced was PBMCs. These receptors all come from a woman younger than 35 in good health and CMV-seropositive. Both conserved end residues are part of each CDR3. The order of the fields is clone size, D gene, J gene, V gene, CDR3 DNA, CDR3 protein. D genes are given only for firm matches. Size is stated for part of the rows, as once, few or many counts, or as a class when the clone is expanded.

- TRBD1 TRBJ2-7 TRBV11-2 TGTGCCAGCAGCGGAAGGGCCTGGCGGGACAGGGACTACTACGAGCAGTACTTC CASSGRAWRDRDYYEQYF
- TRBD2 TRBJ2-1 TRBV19 TGTGCCAGTAGTCGCGGGAGGGCCCTTGAGCAGTTCTTC CASSRGRALEQFF
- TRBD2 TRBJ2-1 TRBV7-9 TGTGCCAGCAGCTTATCCCTAGCGGGAGCGATGAATGAGCAGTTCTTC CASSLSLAGAMNEQFF
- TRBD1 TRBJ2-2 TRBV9 TGTGCCAGTAACCGGGACAGGGCCCCGGTGGGCACCGGGGAGCTGTTTTTT CASNRDRAPVGTGELFF
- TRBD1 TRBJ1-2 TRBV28 TGTGCCAGCAGAAACCAGGGGGCGCCGGGAGGCTACACCTTC CASRNQGAPGGYTF
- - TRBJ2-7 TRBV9 TGTGCCAGCAGCGTCAGGGGGGAGAGCTCCTACGAGCAGTACTTC CASSVRGESSYEQYF
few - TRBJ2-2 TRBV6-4 TGTGCCAGCAGTGCCAAACTAGCAGGGGAGCTGTTTTTT CASSAKLAGELFF
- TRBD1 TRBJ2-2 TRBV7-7 TGTGCCAGCAGCTTAGCGGTCACAGGGGGAAACGGGGAGCTGTTTTTT CASSLAVTGGNGELFF
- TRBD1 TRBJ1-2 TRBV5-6 TGTGCCAGCAGCCCCGGGACAGGGGGCTTTGGCTACACCTTC CASSPGTGGFGYTF
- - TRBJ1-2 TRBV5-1 TGCGCCAGCAGCTTGGGTGACACTAACTATGGCTACACCTTC CASSLGDTNYGYTF
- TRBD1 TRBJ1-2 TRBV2 TGTGCCAGCCCTCGGGACAGGGAGGGCTACACCTTC CASPRDREGYTF
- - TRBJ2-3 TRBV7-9 TGTGCCAGCAGCTTAGCCAGGGGCCCTAGCACAGATACGCAGTATTTT CASSLARGPSTDTQYF
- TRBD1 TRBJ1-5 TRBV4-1 TGCGCCAGCAGCCAAGACGACAGGGCTCAGCCCCAGCATTTT CASSQDDRAQPQHF
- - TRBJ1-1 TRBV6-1 TGTGCCAGCATTGGGCCGCTACAAACCGAAGCTTTCTTT CASIGPLQTEAFF
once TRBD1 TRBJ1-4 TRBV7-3 TGTGCCAGCAGCCTAGACAGGGGAACTAAACTGTTTTTT CASSLDRGTKLFF
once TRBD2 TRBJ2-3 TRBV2 TGTGCCAGCAGAGCTAGCGGGGGAATACCGTATACGCAGTATTTT CASRASGGIPYTQYF
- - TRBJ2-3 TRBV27 TGTGCCAGCAGTTTGAGGGCGGACGGGCAAGATACGCAGTATTTT CASSLRADGQDTQYF
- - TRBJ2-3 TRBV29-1 TGCAGCCTCTCGTCCCCGAGCACAGATACGCAGTATTTT CSLSSPSTDTQYF
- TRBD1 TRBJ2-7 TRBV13 TGTGCCAGCAGTAGCCGGACAGGGGCCTACGAGCAGTACTTC CASSSRTGAYEQYF
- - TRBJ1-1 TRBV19 TGTGCCAGTAGTAGTGGGACACGGGAGAACACTGAAGCTTTCTTT CASSSGTRENTEAFF
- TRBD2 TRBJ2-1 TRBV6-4 TGTGCCAGCAGTGCCGGGACTAGCGGGAGTGAGCAGTTCTTC CASSAGTSGSEQFF
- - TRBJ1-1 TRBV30 TGTGCCTGGGGTGTGGGCAGGAACCCTTATACGGCTTTCTTT CAWGVGRNPYTAFF
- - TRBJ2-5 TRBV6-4 TGTGCCAGCACGCCCCCTGCGTCCCAGTACTTC CASTPPASQYF
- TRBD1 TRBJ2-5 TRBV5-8 TGTGCCAGCAGCCCCTGGGACAGGACTGGCCCTACCATCTGGGAGACCCAGTACTTC CASSPWDRTGPTIWETQYF
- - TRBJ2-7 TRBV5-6 TGTGCCAGCAGCTTGTTCGGCGGTGACTACGAGCAGTACTTC CASSLFGGDYEQYF
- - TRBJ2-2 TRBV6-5 TGTGCCAGCAGAGCGACCGGGGAGCTGTTTTTT CASRATGELFF
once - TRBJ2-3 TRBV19 TGTGCCAGTAGTAGTGGCCTCACAGATACGCAGTATTTT CASSSGLTDTQYF
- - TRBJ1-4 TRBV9 TGTGCCAGCAGCAGAAGCGCTAATGAAAAACTGTTTTTT CASSRSANEKLFF
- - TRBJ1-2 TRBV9 TGTGCCAGCAGCGGGGGCGCCCGCGCCCGTGAGATTTATGGCTACACCTTC CASSGGARAREIYGYTF
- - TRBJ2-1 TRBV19 TGTGCCAGTAGTATCTTTACAACTGAGCAGTTCTTC CASSIFTTEQFF
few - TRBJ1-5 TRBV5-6 TGTGCCAGCAGCTTGGTTTCGGGGGGCCTTAATCAGCCCCAGCATTTT CASSLVSGGLNQPQHF
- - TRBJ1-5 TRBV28 TGTGCCAGCAGTTTGGTAGGGCCCAGAAGGGAGTCCCAGCATTTT CASSLVGPRRESQHF
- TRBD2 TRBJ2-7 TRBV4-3 TGCGCCAGCAGCCCCGGTACTAGCGGGAGCTCCTACGAGCAGTACTTC CASSPGTSGSSYEQYF
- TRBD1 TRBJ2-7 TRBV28 TGTGCCAGCAGCCGCGGGACAGGGGGCGGAAGCTCCTACGAGCAGTACTTC CASSRGTGGGSSYEQYF
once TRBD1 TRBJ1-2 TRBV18 TGTGCCAGCTCACCTCCCGGGACAGCCCGCGACCGCTACACCTTC CASSPPGTARDRYTF
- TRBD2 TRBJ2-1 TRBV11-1 TGTGCCAGCAGGGGGGGGCTAGCGGGAGTCAATGAGCAGTTCTTC CASRGGLAGVNEQFF
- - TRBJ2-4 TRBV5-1 TGCGCCAGCAGCTCTTCCGACGGGGGGCCCACCAAAAACATTCAGTACTTC CASSSSDGGPTKNIQYF
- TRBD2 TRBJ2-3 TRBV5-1 TGCGCCAGCAGCTTGGAGCGGGACTTGCAGTATTTT CASSLERDLQYF
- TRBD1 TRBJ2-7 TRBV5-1 TGCGCCAGCAGCTTGGGATACAGGGGATACGAGCAGTACTTC CASSLGYRGYEQYF
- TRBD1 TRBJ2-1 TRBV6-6 TGTGCCAGCAGTTACGCTGGACAGGGTTACAATGAGCAGTTCTTC CASSYAGQGYNEQFF
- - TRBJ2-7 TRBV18 TGTGCCAGCTCACCACCGGGCGGGGGCTTCGAGCAGTACTTC CASSPPGGGFEQYF
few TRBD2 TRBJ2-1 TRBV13 TGTGCCAGCAGCCTCCGTGGCGGGGGGGCCAATGAGCAGTTCTTC CASSLRGGGANEQFF
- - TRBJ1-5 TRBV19 TGTGCCAGTAGTATGGCCCAGCAGGGGCCCCAGCATTTT CASSMAQQGPQHF
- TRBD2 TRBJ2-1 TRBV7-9 TGTGCCAGCAGCTTAGGTTCGTTACTAGCGGGAGGCCAATCGTATGAGCAGTTCTTC CASSLGSLLAGGQSYEQFF
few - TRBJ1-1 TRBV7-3 TGTGCCAGCAGCCCCGGACAGCTGAACACTGAAGCTTTCTTT CASSPGQLNTEAFF
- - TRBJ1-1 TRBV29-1 TGCAGCGTCGCGGACACCCCGAACACTGAAGCTTTCTTT CSVADTPNTEAFF
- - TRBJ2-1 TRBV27 TGTGCCAGCAGTGTCCAGGAATCCGCTGAGCAGTTCTTC CASSVQESAEQFF
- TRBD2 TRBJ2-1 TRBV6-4 TGTGCCAGCAGTGACTCTAGCGGGGGGGCTTTGGAGCAGTTCTTC CASSDSSGGALEQFF
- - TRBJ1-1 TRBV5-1 TGCGCCAGCAGCTTCGGAAGCGCGAACACTGAAGCTTTCTTT CASSFGSANTEAFF
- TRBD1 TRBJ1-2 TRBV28 TGTGCCAGCAGTCCGAAGACAGGGCGCTATGGCTACACCTTC CASSPKTGRYGYTF
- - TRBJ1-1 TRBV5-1 TGCGCCAGCAGCTTGCTAGAGGGTTCCACTGAAGCTTTCTTT CASSLLEGSTEAFF
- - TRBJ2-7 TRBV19 TGTGCCAGTAGTATAGCGGGTAACTCCTACGAGCAGTACTTC CASSIAGNSYEQYF
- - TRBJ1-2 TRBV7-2 TGTGCCAGCAGCTTAGCTTCTGGGGCGGGGGATGGCTACACCTTC CASSLASGAGDGYTF
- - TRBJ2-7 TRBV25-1 TGTGCCAGCAGTGTGAGCAGGGAACTCTACGAGCAGTACTTC CASSVSRELYEQYF
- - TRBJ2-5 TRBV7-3 TGTGCCAGCAGTGTGTCGAGTGGGAGAGGAGAGACCCAGTACTTC CASSVSSGRGETQYF
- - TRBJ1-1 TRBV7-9 TGTGCCAGCAGCTACACCTCGAACACTGAAGCTTTCTTT CASSYTSNTEAFF
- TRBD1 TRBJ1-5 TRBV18 TGTGCCAGCTCCCTCGGGACAGGGTATCAGCCCCAGCATTTT CASSLGTGYQPQHF